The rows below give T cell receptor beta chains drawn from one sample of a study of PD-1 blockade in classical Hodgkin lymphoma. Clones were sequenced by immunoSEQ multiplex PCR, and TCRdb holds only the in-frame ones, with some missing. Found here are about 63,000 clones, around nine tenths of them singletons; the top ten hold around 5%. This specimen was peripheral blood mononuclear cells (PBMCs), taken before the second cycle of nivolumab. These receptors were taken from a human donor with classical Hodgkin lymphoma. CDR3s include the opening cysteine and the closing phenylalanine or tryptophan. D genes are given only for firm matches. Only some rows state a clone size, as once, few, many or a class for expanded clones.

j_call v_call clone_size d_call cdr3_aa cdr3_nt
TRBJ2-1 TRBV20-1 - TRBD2 CSARQAGAEFF TGCAGTGCTAGGCAAGCGGGGGCCGAGTTCTTC
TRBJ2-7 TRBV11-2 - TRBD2 CASSLVGGLSYEQYF TGTGCCAGCTCCCTAGTCGGGGGACTAAGCTACGAGCAGTACTTC
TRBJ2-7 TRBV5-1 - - CASSLAGGLIEQYF TGCGCCAGCAGCTTGGCCGGGGGGCTTATTGAGCAGTACTTC
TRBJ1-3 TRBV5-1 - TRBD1 CASSWGQGFSGNTIYF TGCGCCAGCAGCTGGGGACAGGGCTTCTCTGGAAACACCATATATTTT
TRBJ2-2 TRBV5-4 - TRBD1 CASRTDRESGELFF TGTGCCAGCAGAACGGACAGGGAATCCGGGGAGCTGTTTTTT
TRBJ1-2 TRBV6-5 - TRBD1 CASSFTGTGVYGYTF TGTGCCAGCAGTTTCACCGGGACAGGGGTCTATGGCTACACCTTC
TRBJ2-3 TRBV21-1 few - CASSKLRPGDTQYF TGTGCCAGCAGCAAACTACGGCCTGGAGATACGCAGTATTTT
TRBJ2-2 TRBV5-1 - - CASRRGQGDTGELFF TGCGCCAGCAGGAGAGGCCAGGGAGACACCGGGGAGCTGTTTTTT
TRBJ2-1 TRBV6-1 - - CASSEVPGDIQFF TGTGCCAGCAGTGAAGTACCCGGGGACATCCAGTTCTTC
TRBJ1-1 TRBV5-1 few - CASSLRGYTEAFF TGCGCCAGCAGCTTGAGGGGGTACACTGAAGCTTTCTTT
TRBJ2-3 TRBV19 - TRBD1 CASSILTGGADDTQYF TGTGCCAGTAGTATTTTGACAGGGGGCGCTGATGATACGCAGTATTTT
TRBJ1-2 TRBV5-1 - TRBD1 CASSNGQGTTIF TGCGCCAGCAGCAACGGACAGGGGACGACAATCTTC
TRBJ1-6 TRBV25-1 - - CASSGDNALHF TGTGCCAGCAGTGGGGACAATGCCCTCCACTTT
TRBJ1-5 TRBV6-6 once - CASSYSGRKNNQPQHF TGTGCCAGCAGTTACTCGGGACGGAAAAACAATCAGCCCCAGCATTTT
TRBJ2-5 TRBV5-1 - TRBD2 CASSLSLAGGQETQYF TGCGCCAGCAGCTTGTCCCTAGCGGGGGGACAAGAGACCCAGTACTTC
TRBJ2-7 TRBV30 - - CACHRQVPYEQYF TGTGCCTGCCATCGACAGGTTCCCTACGAGCAGTACTTC
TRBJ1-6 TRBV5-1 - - CASSLIGSNSPLHF TGCGCCAGCAGCTTAATAGGTTCAAATTCACCCCTCCACTTT
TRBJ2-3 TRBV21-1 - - CASSKVRGITTVSIADTQYF TGTGCCAGCAGCAAAGTCAGAGGAATTACTACCGTATCAATCGCAGATACGCAGTATTTT
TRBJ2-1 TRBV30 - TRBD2 CAWSVKGTSAGEQFF TGTGCCTGGAGTGTAAAGGGGACTAGCGCAGGGGAGCAGTTCTTC
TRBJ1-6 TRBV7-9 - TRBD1 CASSLVGQGNSPLHF TGTGCCAGCAGCTTAGTTGGACAGGGTAATTCACCCCTCCACTTT
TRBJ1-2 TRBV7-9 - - CASSFTEYGYTF TGTGCCAGCAGCTTTACAGAATATGGCTACACCTTC
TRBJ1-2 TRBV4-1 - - CASSQDRGPYGYTF TGCGCCAGCAGCCAAGATCGGGGACCCTATGGCTACACCTTC
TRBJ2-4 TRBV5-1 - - CASSTRDGTDIQYF TGCGCCAGCAGCACCCGGGACGGGACGGACATTCAGTACTTC
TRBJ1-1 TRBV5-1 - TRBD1 CASSGRTGGASTEAFF TGCGCCAGCAGCGGACGGACAGGGGGCGCGTCTACTGAAGCTTTCTTT
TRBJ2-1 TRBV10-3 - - CAFPGGASYNEQFF TGTGCCTTTCCGGGGGGCGCTTCCTACAATGAGCAGTTCTTC
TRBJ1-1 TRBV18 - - CASCRSPGDAEAFF TGTGCCAGCTGCCGGTCACCAGGGGACGCTGAAGCTTTCTTT
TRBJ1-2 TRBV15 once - CATSEASGKDGYTF TGTGCCACCAGCGAGGCCTCAGGGAAGGATGGCTACACCTTC
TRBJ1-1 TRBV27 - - CASSSDDRPPTEAFF TGTGCCAGCAGTTCGGATGACAGGCCGCCCACTGAAGCTTTCTTT
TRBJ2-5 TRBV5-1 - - CASSLEAGGKETQYF TGCGCCAGCAGCTTGGAGGCAGGTGGTAAGGAGACCCAGTACTTC
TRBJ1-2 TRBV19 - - CASSIGQTNYGYTF TGTGCCAGTAGTATCGGACAGACTAACTATGGCTACACCTTC
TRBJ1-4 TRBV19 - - CASRTGAVPNEKLFF TGTGCCAGTAGAACCGGCGCGGTCCCGAATGAAAAACTGTTTTTT
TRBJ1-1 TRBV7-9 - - CASKRDILNTEAFF TGTGCCAGCAAAAGGGACATCCTGAACACTGAAGCTTTCTTT
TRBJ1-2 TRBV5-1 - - CASSLNKNYGYTF TGCGCCAGCAGCTTAAACAAAAACTATGGCTACACCTTC
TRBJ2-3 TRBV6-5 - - CASSSGDTQYF TGTGCCAGCAGTTCGGGAGATACGCAGTATTTT
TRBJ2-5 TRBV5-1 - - CASRQGDGEETQYF TGCGCCAGCAGACAGGGAGACGGCGAGGAGACCCAGTACTTC
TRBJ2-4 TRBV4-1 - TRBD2 CASSHPGGTSKNIQYF TGCGCCAGCAGCCATCCCGGGGGGACTTCCAAAAACATTCAGTACTTC
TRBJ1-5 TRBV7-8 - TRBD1 CASSLAQGAGQPQHF TGTGCCAGCAGCTTAGCACAGGGGGCCGGACAGCCCCAGCATTTT
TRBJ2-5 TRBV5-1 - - CASSLTGREMETQYF TGCGCCAGCAGCTTGACAGGGCGGGAGATGGAGACCCAGTACTTC
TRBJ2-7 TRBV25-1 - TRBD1 CASSDRGPPYEQYF TGTGCCAGCAGTGACAGGGGGCCCCCCTACGAGCAGTACTTC
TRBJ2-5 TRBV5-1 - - CASSLVGETQYF TGCGCCAGCAGCTTGGTGGGGGAGACCCAGTACTTC
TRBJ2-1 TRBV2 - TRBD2 CASSSYFAGGYNEQFF TGTGCCAGCAGTTCTTACTTCGCGGGGGGCTACAATGAGCAGTTCTTC
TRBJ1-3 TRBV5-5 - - CASSSRPTSSGNTIYF TGTGCCAGCAGTTCTAGACCGACCAGCTCTGGAAACACCATATATTTT
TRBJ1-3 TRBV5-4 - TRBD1 CASSSGTGGNTIYF TGTGCCAGCAGCTCGGGGACAGGGGGAAACACCATATATTTT
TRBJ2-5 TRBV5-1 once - CASSSAGETQYF TGCGCCAGCAGCTCGGCTGGAGAGACCCAGTACTTC
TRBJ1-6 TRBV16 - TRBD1 CASSQWRTGNSPLHF TGTGCCAGCAGCCAATGGCGGACAGGTAATTCACCCCTCCACTTT
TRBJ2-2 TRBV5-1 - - CASKQGSNTGELFF TGCGCCAGCAAGCAGGGTTCGAACACCGGGGAGCTGTTTTTT
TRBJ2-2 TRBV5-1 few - CASSLPGVDTGELFF TGCGCCAGCAGCTTACCAGGGGTTGACACCGGGGAGCTGTTTTTT
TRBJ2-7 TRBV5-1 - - CASSLATDYYEQYF TGCGCCAGCAGCTTGGCCACAGATTACTACGAGCAGTACTTC
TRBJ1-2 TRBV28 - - CASRLGGSYGYTF TGTGCCAGCAGATTAGGGGGGAGCTATGGCTACACCTTC
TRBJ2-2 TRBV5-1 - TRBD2 CASSLLAGNFAGELFF TGCGCCAGCAGCTTACTAGCGGGGAACTTTGCCGGGGAGCTGTTTTTT
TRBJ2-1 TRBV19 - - CASRNTGANNEQFF TGTGCCAGTCGAAATACAGGAGCTAACAATGAGCAGTTCTTC
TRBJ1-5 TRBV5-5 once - CASSLAGRDVQPQHF TGTGCCAGCAGCTTGGCTGGCAGGGACGTTCAGCCCCAGCATTTT
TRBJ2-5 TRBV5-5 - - CASSRSPGEETQYF TGTGCCAGCAGTAGATCCCCGGGAGAAGAGACCCAGTACTTC